The entry that follows covers one T cell receptor (beta chain) sequence. As yet, its antigen is unknown. The CDR3 extends over 13 amino acids. Trimming stripped 4 bases from V and 0 bases from J, with 7 bases between. The V gene's germline CDR1 is LNHDA and CDR2 SQIVND (reference sequence). Data came from immunoSEQ multiplex PCR; TCRdb stores just in-frame clones and leaves some out. The sample shows tens of thousands of clones, roughly 86% of them seen only once. This entry comes from a study of OX40 agonist ivuxolimab in advanced cancers. Overall study results and limits: The investigators did not determine what antigen specificity the expanded peripheral T cells had.

The gene calls are TRBV19 and TRBJ2-7; D gene uncertain. The sequence was collected from an adult with an advanced solid tumor such as melanoma, head and neck, liver or kidney cancer. Material: CD4+ or CD8+ T cells sorted from blood, obtained in a trial of the OX40 agonist ivuxolimab. The CDR3 nucleotides are TGTGCCAGTAGTAATAAGCCCTCCTACGAGCAGTACTTC. It specifies CASSNKPSYEQYF.